The text below deals with one TCR beta chain. Which antigen it targets is not known. No much larger clone exists at a distance of one base, and base qualities are not known. Receptors were amplified or captured by RT-PCR. The sequencer was an Illumina HiSeq 2500. TCRdb handled the public reads itself, with Q25 trimming in fastp and clone calling in MiXCR, and kept productive beta chains. Entries are consolidated by CDR3 protein sequence, retaining the most common genes and DNA. The sample records 600,000 to 850,000 distinct CDR3 sequences, 14% of which are singletons. The ten largest clones capture 6.5% to 8% of the sample. The data are from a study of response to subunit inactivated influenza vaccine (dated by TCRdb to the late 2010s). Regarding the study in general: Deep quantitative T cell receptor repertoire profiling was used in the study to track responses to a trivalent subunit inactivated influenza vaccine.

Findings and caveats that apply to the study as a whole: The authors suggested that each seasonal influenza vaccination may recruit only a limited number of new T cells.

The CDR3 runs 15 residues from the cysteine to the phenylalanine. The retained sequence is limited to the CDR3, 45 bases, with the frame set at the first base. The V and J ends are trimmed by 5 bases and 5 bases, leaving 16 bases between them. CDR1 and CDR2 are drawn from the germline V gene: MNHNS, SASEGT. The origin of this receptor is a man aged 45 to 65 who received an inactivated influenza vaccine. Donor details come from another sample of the same person, matched by shared clones. The sequencing used PBMCs from blood, collected approximately 15 days before vaccination. The rearrangement joined TRBV6-1 to TRBJ2-1; a tentative D call is TRBD2 (6 bases match). The nucleotides are TGTGCCAGCAGTCCCCTAGCGTGGGGCGACAATGAGCAGTTCTTC. Its translation reads: CASSPLAWGDNEQFF.